This TCR beta chain was identified during a study of radiotherapy plus CTLA-4 blockade in lung cancer. CDR3 length: 16 residues. Trimming at V came to 2 bases and at J to 5 bases, leaving 9 bases not matched to a gene. Germline loops: CDR1 SNHLY, CDR2 FYNNEI. This clone was recorded once. Profiling relied on immunoSEQ multiplex PCR, and the TCRdb table lists in-frame clones only, not all of them. Of tens of thousands of clones in the sample, around 87% were seen once. Enrolled patients, whose metastatic non-small-cell lung cancer was chemo-refractory, received focal radiation plus CTLA-4 blockade with ipilimumab.

The chain employs TRBV2 and TRBJ1-1; 9 bases agree with TRBD1. The TCR originated in a human donor with non-small cell lung cancer who had a partial response to radiotherapy plus ipilimumab. Sequencing used peripheral blood, obtained from a patient treated with radiotherapy plus ipilimumab. This CDR3 is CASSEHTGGVGTEAFF. The CDR3 DNA is TGTGCCAGCAGTGAACATACAGGGGGCGTTGGAACTGAAGCTTTCTTT.